A single sample gave rise to the 4 T cell receptor beta chains below, sequenced in a study of blood T cell repertoires in COVID-19. Sequenced by immunoSEQ multiplex PCR; TCRdb stores in-frame clones only, minus some. The table lists around 65,000 clones, around 85% of them singletons. The sequenced material came from peripheral blood. These receptors originate from a man aged 65 to 79 with acute or convalescent COVID-19.

The chain combines TRBV5-1 with TRBJ2-3, with TRBD1 identical over 8 bases. Trimming took 4 bases from V and 4 from J; bases not matched to a gene: 5. The CDR3 contains 14 residues. Germline loops: CDR1 SGHRS, CDR2 YFSETQ. DNA for the CDR3: TGCGCCAGCAGCCTACAGGGGGGTGCAGATACGCAGTATTTT. It encodes CASSLQGGADTQYF.

J is TRBJ1-5 and V is TRBV4-2; the match to TRBD1 covers 9 bases. The germline V gene has CDR1 LGHNA and CDR2 YNFKEQ. The CDR3 totals 15 residues. Trimming cost V 0 bases and J 5 bases; bases outside gene matches: 2. CDR3 sequence (DNA): TGTGCCAGCAGCCAAGATAACAGGGGGCATCAGCCCCAGCATTTT. It encodes CASSQDNRGHQPQHF.

The chain couples TRBV19 to TRBJ1-1; 7 bases align to TRBD1. This CDR3 has 15 residues. The germline V gene has CDR1 LNHDA and CDR2 SQIVND (reference sequence). After removal of 6 bases from V and 2 bases from J, the junction contained 9 bases not matched to a gene. The CDR3 region has the DNA TGTGCCAGTAGCCCCGTCGGGACAGCAAACACTGAAGCTTTCTTT. This codes for CASSPVGTANTEAFF.

The chain carries TRBV3-1 (or the pseudogene TRBV3-2) and TRBJ2-3; TRBD1 might be the D (5 bases). In germline, CDR1 is LGHDT, CDR2 YNNKEL (reference sequence). The CDR3 extends over 16 amino acids. V was trimmed by 0 bases and J by 3 bases, leaving 13 bases between them. The CDR3 loop is CASSQDLQDETDTQYF. Written as DNA, the CDR3 is TGTGCCAGCAGCCAAGATCTACAGGATGAGACAGATACGCAGTATTTT.